This entry lists 15 T cell receptor beta chains sequenced from one sample in a study of blood T cell repertoires in COVID-19. Only in-frame clones appear in the TCRdb table, and some are missing; sequencing was by immunoSEQ multiplex PCR. This repertoire shows roughly 340,000 clones, about 90% found once; its top ten account for 3% to 4%. Sample: peripheral blood. These receptors all come from a woman aged 18-29 years who had recovered from COVID-19.

By share, this clone ranks as medium-sized. The gene calls are TRBV4-3 and TRBJ1-2; weak D call: TRBD1 (6 bases). This CDR3 spans 13 amino acids. CDR1 is LGHNA, CDR2 YSLEER, per germline. Deletions cut 4 bases from V and 7 bases from J, with 13 bases between. Here the CDR3 reads CASSLRTDGGYTF. Written as DNA, the CDR3 is TGCGCCAGCAGCCTTCGGACAGACGGTGGCTACACCTTC.

In this sample, this clone turned up a few times. The chain employs TRBV4-3 and TRBJ1-6; 10 nucleotides align to TRBD1. The J segment lost 9 bases and the V segment lost 5 bases, leaving 4 bases of the junction unmatched. Per germline, CDR1 LGHNA and CDR2 YSLEER. This CDR3 has 14 amino acids. CDR3 coding DNA: TGCGCCAGCAGCTCATGGACAGGGGGTTCACCCCTCCACTTT. Protein: CASSSWTGGSPLHF.

The genes are TRBV5-4 and TRBJ2-3; 9 bases match TRBD2. Germline V gene sequence: CDR1 SGHNT, CDR2 YYREEE (reference sequence). This CDR3 has 17 residues. With V trimmed by 5 bases and J by 1 base, 11 bases remained unmatched. The CDR3 loop is CASSPGLAGTRTDTQYF. The DNA of the CDR3 is TGTGCCAGCAGTCCCGGTCTAGCGGGGACCCGCACAGATACGCAGTATTTT.

The table lists this clone with many counts. J is TRBJ1-4 and V is TRBV7-9; 7 positions match TRBD1. The CDR3 is 18 amino acids. The V gene end was trimmed by 0 bases and the J gene end by 0 bases; junction bases not matched to a gene: 7. Per germline, CDR1 SEHNR and CDR2 FQNEAQ (reference sequence). CDR3 protein: CASSLARTGATTNEKLFF. The CDR3 nucleotides are TGTGCCAGCAGCTTAGCCAGGACAGGCGCTACAACTAATGAAAAACTGTTTTTT.

CDR3 in amino acids: CASSLRGVGYGYTF. For the CDR3, the DNA is TGTGCCAGCAGCTTACGGGGGGTAGGCTATGGCTACACCTTC. This chain joins TRBV13 and TRBJ1-2, with D perhaps TRBD1 (5 bases). This CDR3 is 14 amino acids long. CDR1 and CDR2 (germline): PRHDT, FYEKMQ (reference sequence). The V gene lost 2 bases and the J gene lost 4 bases, with 11 bases spanning the gap. Drawing the rest from reference TRBV13 and TRBJ1-2, the complete variable domain is AAGVIQSPRHLIKEKRETATLKCYPIPRHDTVYWYQQGPGQDPQFLISFYEKMQSDKGSIPDRFSAQQFSDYHSELNMSSLELGDSALYFCASSLRGVGYGYTFGSGTRLTVV.

This sequence joins TRBV5-6 and TRBJ2-1, with no clear D. The CDR3 length is 15 residues. V lost 2 bases and J 3 bases, leaving 12 bases between the germline ends. In germline, CDR1 is SGHDT, CDR2 YYEEEE. CDR3 sequence (DNA): TGTGCCAGCAGCTTTCAGACGAGGCGCTACAATGAGCAGTTCTTC. Translation: CASSFQTRRYNEQFF.

The chain has TRBV19 and TRBJ2-3; 7 positions agree with TRBD2. CDR3 length equals 13 residues. The germline V gene has CDR1 LNHDA and CDR2 SQIVND (reference sequence). The V and J ends lost 4 bases and 3 bases, in that order; junction bases with no gene match: 1. CDR3 nucleotides: TGTGCCAGTAGTAGTAGCGGGACAGATACGCAGTATTTT. Translating gives CASSSSGTDTQYF.

This chain links TRBV5-1 with TRBJ1-2; D remains unclear. The CDR3 loop spans 14 amino acids. The germline V gene encodes CDR1 SGHRS and CDR2 YFSETQ. V was pared by 1 base and J by 4 bases, with 11 bases between. Written as DNA, the CDR3 is TGCGCCAGCAGCTTGACGGGGATCGTCTATGGCTACACCTTC. It encodes CASSLTGIVYGYTF.

V usage is TRBV30 and J usage is TRBJ1-6; maybe TRBD1 (6 bases). The CDR3 is made up of 13 amino acids. The V gene's germline CDR1 is GTSNPN and CDR2 SVGIG (reference sequence). V lost 2 bases and J 10 bases, leaving 12 bases between the germline ends. The CDR3 coding sequence is TGTGCCTGGAGTCTACAGGGCTACTCACCCCTCCACTTT. It specifies CAWSLQGYSPLHF.

The chain uses TRBV6-5 and TRBJ1-5; TRBD1 aligns across 8 bases. V gave up 8 bases and J gave up 6 bases; unmatched junction bases: 9. The CDR3 loop spans 14 amino acids. Germline V gives CDR1 MNHEY, CDR2 SVGAGI. Written as DNA, the CDR3 is TGTGCCAGCGGCGGGCAGGGGGCCAGTCAGCCCCAGCATTTT. This sequence encodes CASGGQGASQPQHF.

The chain's CDR3 is CASSSLGTVYGYTF. The CDR3 nucleotides are TGCGCCAGCAGCTCCCTCGGGACAGTCTATGGCTACACCTTC. V and J are TRBV5-1 and TRBJ1-2; 7 bases match TRBD1. The CDR3 is made up of 14 amino acids. Trimming took 3 bases from V and 4 from J; bases not matched to a gene: 6. From germline, CDR1 is SGHRS and CDR2 YFSETQ.

The J gene is TRBJ2-3, the V gene TRBV11-3; 7 bases line up with TRBD2. CDR1 and CDR2 from the germline V gene are SGHNT and YENEEA. After removal of 3 bases from V and 0 bases from J, the junction contained 9 bases not matched to a gene. The CDR3 runs to 17 residues. The chain's CDR3 is CASSLISSGPSTDTQYF. CDR3 coding DNA: TGTGCCAGCAGCTTGATAAGTAGCGGGCCGAGCACAGATACGCAGTATTTT. Looking up the rest from reference TRBV11-3 and TRBJ2-3 gives the full variable domain: EAGVVQSPRYKIIEKKQPVAFWCNPISGHNTLYWYLQNLGQGPELLIRYENEEAVDDSQLPKDRFSAERLKGVDSTLKIQPAELGDSAVYLCASSLISSGPSTDTQYFGPGTRLTVL.

This clone was detected only a few times. V usage is TRBV6-5 and J usage is TRBJ2-1; the D is unclear. The ends were cut back, 5 bases at V and 5 bases at J, with 4 bases in the middle. The CDR3 extends over 11 amino acids. CDR1 is MNHEY, CDR2 SVGAGI, per germline. Here the CDR3 DNA reads TGTGCCAGCAGTAGCCACAATGAGCAGTTCTTC. Encoded protein: CASSSHNEQFF.

The chain links TRBV11-2 to TRBJ2-1; D is unresolved. V shed 0 bases and J shed 10 bases, with 7 bases lying between them. This CDR3 region has 12 residues. CDR1 is SGHAT and CDR2 is FQNNGV in the germline V gene. The CDR3 DNA is TGTGCCAGCAGCTTAGACCCACGGGAGCAGTTCTTC. Amino acids: CASSLDPREQFF. Supplemented by reference TRBV11-2 and TRBJ2-1, the full variable domain reads EAGVAQSPRYKIIEKRQSVAFWCNPISGHATLYWYQQILGQGPKLLIQFQNNGVVDDSQLPKDRFSAERLKGVDSTLKIQPAKLEDSAVYLCASSLDPREQFFGPGTRLTVL.

The chain joins TRBV4-3 to TRBJ1-4; 9 bases line up with TRBD1. The CDR3 is made up of 16 amino acids. Germline values: CDR1 LGHNA, CDR2 YSLEER. V lost 4 bases and J lost 3; bases outside the gene matches: 6. The CDR3 region has the DNA TGCGCCAGCAGCCTTACAGGGGGCGAGGCTAATGAAAAACTGTTTTTT. Its translation: CASSLTGGEANEKLFF.